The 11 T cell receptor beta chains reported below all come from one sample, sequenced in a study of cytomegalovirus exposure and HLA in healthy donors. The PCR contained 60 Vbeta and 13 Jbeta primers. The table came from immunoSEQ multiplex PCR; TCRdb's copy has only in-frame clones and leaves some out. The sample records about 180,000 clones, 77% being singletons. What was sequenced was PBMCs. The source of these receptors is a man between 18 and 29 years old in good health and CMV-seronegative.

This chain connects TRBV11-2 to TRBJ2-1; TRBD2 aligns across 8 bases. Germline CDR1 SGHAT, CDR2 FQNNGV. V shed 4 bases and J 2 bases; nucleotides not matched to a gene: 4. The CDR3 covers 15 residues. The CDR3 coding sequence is TGTGCCAGCAGCTCCCTAGCGGGCACCTACAATGAGCAGTTCTTC. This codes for CASSSLAGTYNEQFF.

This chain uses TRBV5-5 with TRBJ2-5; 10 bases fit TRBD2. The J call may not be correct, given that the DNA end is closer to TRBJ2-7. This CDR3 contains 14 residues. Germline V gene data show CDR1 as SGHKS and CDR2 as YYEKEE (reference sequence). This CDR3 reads CASSSGLAEYEQYF. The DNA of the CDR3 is TGTGCCAGCAGCTCCGGACTAGCGGAGTACGAGCAGTACTTC.

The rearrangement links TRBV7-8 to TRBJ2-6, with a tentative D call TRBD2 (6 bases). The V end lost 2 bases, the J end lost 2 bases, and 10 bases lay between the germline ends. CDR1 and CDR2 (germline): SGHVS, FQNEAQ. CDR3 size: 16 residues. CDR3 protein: CASSLLGGTGANVLTF. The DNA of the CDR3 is TGTGCCAGCAGCTTATTAGGAGGGACTGGGGCCAACGTCCTGACTTTC.

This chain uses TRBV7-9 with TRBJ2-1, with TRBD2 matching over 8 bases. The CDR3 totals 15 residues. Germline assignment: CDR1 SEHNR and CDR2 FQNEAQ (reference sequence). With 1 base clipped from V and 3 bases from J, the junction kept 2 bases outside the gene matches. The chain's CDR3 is CASSLGTSFYNEQFF. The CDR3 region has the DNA TGTGCCAGCAGCTTAGGGACTAGCTTCTACAATGAGCAGTTCTTC.

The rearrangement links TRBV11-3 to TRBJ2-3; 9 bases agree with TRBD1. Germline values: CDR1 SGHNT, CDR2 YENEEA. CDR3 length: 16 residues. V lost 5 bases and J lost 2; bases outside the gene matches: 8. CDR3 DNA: TGTGCCAGCAGCCGATGGGGACAGGGAAACACAGATACGCAGTATTTT. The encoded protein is CASSRWGQGNTDTQYF.

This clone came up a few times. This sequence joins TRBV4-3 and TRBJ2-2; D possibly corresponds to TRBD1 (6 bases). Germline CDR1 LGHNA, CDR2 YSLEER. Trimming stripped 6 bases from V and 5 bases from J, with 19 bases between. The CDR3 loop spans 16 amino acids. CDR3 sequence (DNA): TGCGCCAGCAGTCCGGGGTGGCGCACAGGGACCGGGGAGCTGTTTTTT. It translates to CASSPGWRTGTGELFF.

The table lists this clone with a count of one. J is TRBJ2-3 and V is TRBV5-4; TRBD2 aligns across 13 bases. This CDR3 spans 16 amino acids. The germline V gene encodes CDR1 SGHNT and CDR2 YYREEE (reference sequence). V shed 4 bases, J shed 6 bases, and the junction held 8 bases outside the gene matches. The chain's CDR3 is CASSEGGLAGTDTQYF. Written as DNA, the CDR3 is TGTGCCAGCAGCGAAGGGGGACTAGCGGGAACTGATACGCAGTATTTT.

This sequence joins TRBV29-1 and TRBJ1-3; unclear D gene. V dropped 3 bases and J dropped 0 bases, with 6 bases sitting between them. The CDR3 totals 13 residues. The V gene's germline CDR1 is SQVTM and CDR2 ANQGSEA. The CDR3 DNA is TGCAGCGTTGAGAAGAGCTCTGGAAACACCATATATTTT. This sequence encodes CSVEKSSGNTIYF.

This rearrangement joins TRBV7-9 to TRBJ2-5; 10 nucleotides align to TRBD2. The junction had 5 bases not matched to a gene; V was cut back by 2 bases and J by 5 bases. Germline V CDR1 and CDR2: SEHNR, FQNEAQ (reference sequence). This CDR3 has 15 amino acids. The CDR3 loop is CASSLSGGARETQYF. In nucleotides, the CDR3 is TGTGCCAGCAGCTTAAGCGGGGGGGCCCGGGAGACCCAGTACTTC.

CDR3 nucleotides: TGCGCCAGCAGCCAAGGGAGTAGCGGGGGGTCGACTAGCACAGATACGCAGTATTTT. The encoded protein is CASSQGSSGGSTSTDTQYF. V and J are TRBV4-3 and TRBJ2-3, with 10 bases identical to TRBD2. J lost 0 bases, V lost 1 base, and 10 bases had no gene match. The CDR3 consists of 19 residues. CDR1 and CDR2 (germline): LGHNA, YSLEER.

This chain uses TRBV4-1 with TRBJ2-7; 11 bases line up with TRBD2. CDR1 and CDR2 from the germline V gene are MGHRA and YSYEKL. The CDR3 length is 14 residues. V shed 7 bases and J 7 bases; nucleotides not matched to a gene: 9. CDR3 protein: CASKKLAGAGEQYF. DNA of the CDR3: TGCGCCAGCAAAAAACTAGCGGGGGCGGGTGAGCAGTACTTC.